Listed here are 8 T cell receptor beta chains from one sample, sequenced in a study of T cell responses to AZD1222 COVID-19 vaccine. The assay was immunoSEQ multiplex PCR, and TCRdb's table has in-frame clones only and misses some. The sample records about 100,000 clones, around nine tenths being singletons. Sequences were derived from peripheral blood, sampled 28 days after the second dose of the MenACWY control vaccine. These receptors were taken from an adult who received the MenACWY meningococcal vaccine as a control.

The chain links TRBV11-2 to TRBJ1-1, with TRBD1 matching over 7 bases. CDR1 and CDR2 (germline): SGHAT, FQNNGV. The CDR3 length is 15 residues. The junction had 6 bases not matched to a gene; V was cut back by 5 bases and J by 0 bases. The CDR3 bases are TGTGCCAGCAGCCAACTACAGGGGTTGAACACTGAAGCTTTCTTT. Encoded protein: CASSQLQGLNTEAFF.

The genes are TRBV7-9 and TRBJ2-5; no reliable D call. The germline V gene has CDR1 SEHNR and CDR2 FQNEAQ (reference sequence). The CDR3 consists of 12 residues. Trimming left V 5 bases short and J 5 bases short, with 9 bases between. The CDR3 region is CASSLSRETQYF. CDR3 nucleotides: TGTGCCAGCAGCCTAAGCCGGGAGACCCAGTACTTC.

The genes are TRBV29-1 and TRBJ1-2, with D tentatively TRBD1 (5 bases). Germline loops: CDR1 SQVTM, CDR2 ANQGSEA. The CDR3 sequence is 14 residues long. V dropped 5 bases and J dropped 4 bases, with 17 bases sitting between them. CDR3 region: CSVREGTGSYGYTF. The CDR3 DNA sequence: TGCAGCGTTCGCGAGGGTACAGGCAGCTATGGCTACACCTTC.

The V and J genes are TRBV24-1 and TRBJ2-3; 11 bases align to TRBD1. CDR3 length equals 15 residues. Trimming removed 4 bases from V and 4 bases from J; junction bases left unmatched: 3. The germline CDR1 and CDR2 sequences are KGHDR and SFDVKD. In DNA form, the CDR3 reads TGTGCCACCAGTGAGCTGGGACAGGGGGCAGATACGCAGTATTTT. It translates to CATSELGQGADTQYF.

The chain combines TRBV30 with TRBJ2-3; 9 bases match TRBD2. Germline loops: CDR1 GTSNPN, CDR2 SVGIG (reference sequence). V shed 2 bases and J 8 bases; nucleotides not matched to a gene: 11. This CDR3 region has 15 residues. As DNA, the CDR3 is TGTGCCTGGAGTCCCATAGCGGGGGTGATGGGTACGCAGTATTTT. Translation gives CAWSPIAGVMGTQYF.

The V gene is TRBV2, the J gene TRBJ1-2, with D tentatively TRBD1 (6 bases). CDR3 length: 15 amino acids. V lost 6 bases and J lost 4, with 18 bases in between. From germline, CDR1 is SNHLY and CDR2 FYNNEI. In DNA, the CDR3 is TGTGCCAGCAGGCTCGACGGGGGGCCCCTCTATGGCTACACCTTC. As protein: CASRLDGGPLYGYTF.

The V gene is TRBV6-5, the J gene TRBJ1-5; a possible D gene is TRBD1 (6 bases). The CDR3 extends over 15 amino acids. The V end was cut by 6 bases, the J end by 2 bases, with 14 bases between. Germline lookup yields CDR1 MNHEY and CDR2 SVGAGI. This CDR3 is CASSLDRGGNQPQHF. DNA of the CDR3: TGTGCCAGCAGCCTGGACAGAGGTGGCAATCAGCCCCAGCATTTT.

V and J are TRBV4-2 and TRBJ1-1, with 7 bases that match TRBD1. Germline CDR1 is LGHNA and CDR2 is YNFKEQ. The V segment lost 2 bases and the J segment 4 bases; nucleotides outside the gene matches: 7. The CDR3 is 15 residues long. The CDR3 coding sequence is TGTGCCAGCAGCCAACCACGACAGGGTATCACTGAAGCTTTCTTT. It specifies CASSQPRQGITEAFF.